The 16 T cell receptor beta chains given below trace back to one sample, sequenced in a study of blood T cell repertoires in COVID-19. Using immunoSEQ multiplex PCR, the repertoire was profiled, and TCRdb retains in-frame clones only, with some absent. Among roughly 120,000 clones, approximately 85% were seen once, and the ten largest hold approximately 3%. Sequencing was performed on peripheral blood. These receptors were obtained from a woman older than 75 with COVID-19, enrolled during active disease.

The V gene is TRBV2, the J gene TRBJ1-1; the D gene is possibly TRBD1 (6 bases). Trimming stripped 7 bases from V and 0 bases from J, with 21 bases between. From germline, CDR1 is SNHLY and CDR2 FYNNEI. The CDR3 has 17 amino acids. The chain's CDR3 is CASKRLSGQTLNTEAFF. The CDR3, as DNA: TGTGCCAGCAAGAGACTATCAGGACAGACTTTGAACACTGAAGCTTTCTTT.

V and J are TRBV10-3 and TRBJ1-2; TRBD1 is a possible D gene (5 bases). V lost 0 bases and J 3 bases, leaving 11 bases between the germline ends. CDR3 length equals 15 residues. From germline, CDR1 is ENHRY and CDR2 SYGVKD. The CDR3 DNA reads TGTGCCATCAGTGAGTCCCGGCAGGGCGACTATGGCTACACCTTC. This encodes CAISESRQGDYGYTF.

CDR3 sequence: CAISEGREGNQPQHF. In DNA, the CDR3 is TGTGCCATCAGTGAAGGCAGGGAGGGCAATCAGCCCCAGCATTTT. V usage is TRBV10-3 and J usage is TRBJ1-5; D perhaps matches TRBD1 (5 bases). The CDR3 extends over 15 amino acids. CDR1 ENHRY and CDR2 SYGVKD come from the germline V gene. V lost 3 bases and J lost 2, with 11 bases in between.

A single count supports this clone. J is TRBJ2-2 and V is TRBV5-1, with TRBD1 matching 8 bases. The V gene end was trimmed by 4 bases and the J gene end by 7 bases; junction bases not matched to a gene: 9. Germline CDR1 SGHRS, CDR2 YFSETQ. The CDR3 has 15 residues. The CDR3 region is CASSIDRGWSGELFF. The CDR3 DNA reads TGCGCCAGCAGCATAGACAGGGGATGGAGCGGGGAGCTGTTTTTT.

This chain uses TRBV20-1 with TRBJ2-3; TRBD2 agrees at 12 bases. The V and J ends lost 3 bases and 3 bases, in that order; junction bases with no gene match: 4. This CDR3 has 15 amino acids. Germline CDR1 reads DFQATT; CDR2 reads SNEGSKA (reference sequence). The CDR3 region is CSASSTSGSTDTQYF. CDR3 sequence (DNA): TGCAGTGCTAGTTCGACTAGCGGGAGTACAGATACGCAGTATTTT.

This clone was seen just once. CDR3 nucleotide sequence: TGTGCCAGCGGCTCCGGGACAGGGGTCCGGAATGAGCAGTTCTTC. Translating it yields CASGSGTGVRNEQFF. This rearrangement joins TRBV6-5 to TRBJ2-1; TRBD1 matches at 10 bases. V lost 8 bases, J lost 7 bases, and 11 bases stayed unmatched. CDR1 MNHEY and CDR2 SVGAGI come from the germline V gene. The CDR3 contains 15 residues.

The chain couples TRBV7-9 to TRBJ2-3; TRBD2 might be the D (6 bases). The CDR3 is 14 residues long. Looked up from germline, CDR1 is SEHNR and CDR2 is FQNEAQ (reference sequence). Trimming shortened V by 1 base and J by 9 bases, and 14 bases separated the two germline ends. The DNA of the CDR3 is TGTGCCAGCAGCTTAGGTACTAGCTCCGAGACGCAGTATTTT. It is translated as CASSLGTSSETQYF.

This chain joins TRBV5-1 and TRBJ2-3; the D gene is possibly TRBD2 (6 bases). From germline, CDR1 is SGHRS and CDR2 YFSETQ. V shed 0 bases and J shed 0 bases, with 11 bases lying between them. CDR3 length equals 16 residues. The CDR3 spells CASSLGVAESTDTQYF. In nucleotides, the CDR3 is TGCGCCAGCAGCTTGGGGGTAGCGGAGAGCACAGATACGCAGTATTTT.

The chain joins TRBV5-6 to TRBJ2-1, with D uncertain. Trimming shortened V by 1 base and J by 4 bases, and 6 bases separated the two germline ends. The CDR3 has 13 amino acids. CDR1 and CDR2 from the germline V gene are SGHDT and YYEEEE. CDR3 amino acids: CASSLPLYNEQFF. DNA for the CDR3: TGTGCCAGCAGCTTGCCACTATACAATGAGCAGTTCTTC.

This clone was observed a few times. The rearrangement joins TRBV18 to TRBJ2-3; TRBD2 aligns across 7 bases. V lost 2 bases, J lost 4 bases, and 12 bases stayed unmatched. CDR1 and CDR2 (germline): KGHSH, LQKENI. This CDR3 has 17 residues. The CDR3 DNA reads as TGTGCCAGCTCACCAAGCGGGACTACCATCGGGCCAGATACGCAGTATTTT. Encoded protein: CASSPSGTTIGPDTQYF. The full variable domain, with the rest looked up from reference TRBV18 and TRBJ2-3, is NAGVMQNPRHLVRRRGQEARLRCSPMKGHSHVYWYRQLPEEGLKFMVYLQKENIIDESGMPKERFSAEFPKEGPSILRIQQVVRGDSAAYFCASSPSGTTIGPDTQYFGPGTRLTVL.

As for this clone: The sample contains more than one DNA sequence encoding this CDR3. This chain connects TRBV28 to TRBJ1-1, with D unclear. CDR3 size: 12 residues. Between the trimmed V and J ends, which lost 7 bases and 2 bases, there was a span of 8 bases. Germline V lookup: CDR1 MDHEN, CDR2 SYDVKM. The CDR3 nucleotides are TGTGCCAGCACTGGGCCTAACACTGAAGCTTTCTTT. Amino acids: CASTGPNTEAFF. The full variable domain, completed using reference TRBV28 and TRBJ1-1, is DVKVTQSSRYLVKRTGEKVFLECVQDMDHENMFWYRQDPGLGLRLIYFSYDVKMKEKGDIPEGYSVSREKKERFSLILESASTNQTSMYLCASTGPNTEAFFGQGTRLTVV.

The chain is built from TRBV20-1 and TRBJ2-1; weak D call: TRBD2 (6 bases). This CDR3 has 14 amino acids. Germline values: CDR1 DFQATT, CDR2 SNEGSKA (reference sequence). Trimming removed 3 bases at V and 6 bases at J, with 15 bases between. CDR3 in amino acids: CSASFRERSNEQFF. The DNA for the CDR3 is TGCAGTGCTAGTTTCCGGGAGCGTTCCAATGAGCAGTTCTTC.

In its sample, this clone was seen a few times. The chain has TRBV6-7 and TRBJ2-3; D may be TRBD1 (6 bases). TRBV6-7 is placed among ORFs of uncertain function. This CDR3 has 14 amino acids. V was cut by 5 bases and J by 1 base, with 10 bases left in between. The CDR3 DNA reads TGTGCCAGCAGTCTATGGACAGGCACAGATACGCAGTATTTT. It encodes CASSLWTGTDTQYF.

The chain's CDR3 is CASSTGGGYGYTF. In nucleotides, the CDR3 is TGTGCCAGCTCGACAGGGGGCGGCTATGGCTACACCTTC. This chain links TRBV3-1 (or the pseudogene TRBV3-2) with TRBJ1-2; 10 positions match TRBD1. J was trimmed by 4 bases and V by 8 bases; bases with no gene match: 4. Germline V gene data show CDR1 as LGHDT and CDR2 as YNNKEL (reference sequence). The CDR3 consists of 13 residues.

The V and J genes are TRBV11-2 and TRBJ2-7; 12 bases fit TRBD2. Unmatched junction bases numbered 7, after V lost 4 bases and J lost 6 bases. The CDR3 is 15 residues long. Germline V gene lookup returns CDR1 SGHAT and CDR2 FQNNGV. CDR3 nucleotides: TGTGCCAGCAGCTCCATACTAGCGGGAGGCTCCGAGCAGTACTTC. Translation: CASSSILAGGSEQYF. Full variable domain (remainder filled in from reference TRBV11-2 and TRBJ2-7): EAGVAQSPRYKIIEKRQSVAFWCNPISGHATLYWYQQILGQGPKLLIQFQNNGVVDDSQLPKDRFSAERLKGVDSTLKIQPAKLEDSAVYLCASSSILAGGSEQYFGPGTRLTVT.

The rearrangement joins TRBV28 to TRBJ2-2; D is perhaps TRBD1 (7 bases). CDR1 and CDR2 (germline): MDHEN, SYDVKM. Trimming shortened V by 5 bases and J by 4 bases, and 14 bases separated the two germline ends. The CDR3 loop spans 15 amino acids. The CDR3 sequence is CASSATGTLTGELFF. The CDR3 DNA is TGTGCCAGCAGTGCGACAGGGACTCTCACCGGGGAGCTGTTTTTT. Based on the CDR3 plus reference TRBV28 and TRBJ2-2, the full variable domain is DVKVTQSSRYLVKRTGEKVFLECVQDMDHENMFWYRQDPGLGLRLIYFSYDVKMKEKGDIPEGYSVSREKKERFSLILESASTNQTSMYLCASSATGTLTGELFFGEGSRLTVL.